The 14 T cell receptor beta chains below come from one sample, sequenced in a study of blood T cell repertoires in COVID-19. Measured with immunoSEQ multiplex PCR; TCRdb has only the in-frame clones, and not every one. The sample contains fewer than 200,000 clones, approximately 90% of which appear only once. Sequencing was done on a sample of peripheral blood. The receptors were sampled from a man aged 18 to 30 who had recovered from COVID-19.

The CDR3 protein is CASSSYYEGDYGYTF. The DNA for the CDR3 is TGTGCCAGCAGTTCGTATTACGAGGGCGACTATGGCTACACCTTC. This rearrangement joins TRBV28 to TRBJ1-2; D unclear. V lost 4 bases, J lost 3 bases, and 15 bases lay in between. This CDR3 is 15 amino acids long. CDR1 is MDHEN, CDR2 SYDVKM, per germline.

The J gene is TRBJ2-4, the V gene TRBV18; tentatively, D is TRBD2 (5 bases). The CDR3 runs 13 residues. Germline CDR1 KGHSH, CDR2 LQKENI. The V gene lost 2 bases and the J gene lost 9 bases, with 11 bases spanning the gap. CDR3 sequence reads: CASSPWGEPIQYF. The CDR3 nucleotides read TGTGCCAGCTCACCATGGGGAGAGCCCATTCAGTACTTC. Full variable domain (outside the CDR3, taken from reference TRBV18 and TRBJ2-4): NAGVMQNPRHLVRRRGQEARLRCSPMKGHSHVYWYRQLPEEGLKFMVYLQKENIIDESGMPKERFSAEFPKEGPSILRIQQVVRGDSAAYFCASSPWGEPIQYFGAGTRLSVL.

CDR3 DNA sequence: TGTGCCAGCAGCCAAGGGACAGGGGGAGGTCAGCCCCAGCATTTT. Its protein is CASSQGTGGGQPQHF. The chain couples TRBV3-1 (or the pseudogene TRBV3-2) to TRBJ1-5, with TRBD1 identical over 10 bases. With V trimmed by 1 base and J by 6 bases, 3 bases remained unmatched. The CDR3 has 15 amino acids. The germline V gene has CDR1 LGHDT and CDR2 YNNKEL (reference sequence).

CDR3 in DNA: TGTGCCAGCAGTTTAGCGGGAGACTACAATGAGCAGTTCTTC. Protein sequence: CASSLAGDYNEQFF. The V gene is TRBV27, the J gene TRBJ2-1, with 7 bases aligning to TRBD2. This CDR3 comprises 14 residues. The V and J ends lost 2 bases and 3 bases, in that order; junction bases with no gene match: 1. Germline V gene data show CDR1 as MNHEY and CDR2 as SMNVEV (reference sequence).

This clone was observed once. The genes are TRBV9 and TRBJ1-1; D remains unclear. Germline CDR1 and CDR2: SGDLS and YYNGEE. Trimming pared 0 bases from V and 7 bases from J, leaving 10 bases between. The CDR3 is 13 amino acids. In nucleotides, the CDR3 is TGTGCCAGCAGCGTAGGAGGTGGCGGTGAAGCTTTCTTT. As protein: CASSVGGGGEAFF.

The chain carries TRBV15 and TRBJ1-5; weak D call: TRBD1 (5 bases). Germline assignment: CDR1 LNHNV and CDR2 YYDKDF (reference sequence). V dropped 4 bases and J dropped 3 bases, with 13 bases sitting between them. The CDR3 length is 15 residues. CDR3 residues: CATSISGKINQPQHF. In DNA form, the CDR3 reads TGTGCCACCAGCATATCAGGGAAAATCAATCAGCCCCAGCATTTT.

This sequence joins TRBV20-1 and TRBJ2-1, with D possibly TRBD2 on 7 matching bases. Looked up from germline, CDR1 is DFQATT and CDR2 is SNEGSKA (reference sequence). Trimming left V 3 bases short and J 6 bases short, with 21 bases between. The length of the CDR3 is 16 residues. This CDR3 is CSASDREEGDFNEQFF. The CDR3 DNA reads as TGCAGTGCTAGTGATCGGGAGGAGGGGGATTTCAATGAGCAGTTCTTC.

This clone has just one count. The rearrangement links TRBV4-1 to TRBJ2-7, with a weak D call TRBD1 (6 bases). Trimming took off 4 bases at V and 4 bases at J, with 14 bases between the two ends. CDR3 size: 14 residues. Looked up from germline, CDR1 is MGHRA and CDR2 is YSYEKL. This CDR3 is CASSLRTEKYEQYF. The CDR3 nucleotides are TGCGCCAGCAGCCTACGGACAGAAAAATACGAGCAGTACTTC.

The CDR3 DNA reads TGTGCCAGCAGCTCAAACTACGTGGCTGAAGCTTTCTTT. Protein product: CASSSNYVAEAFF. J is TRBJ1-1 and V is TRBV11-2; D not certain. V lost 4 bases to trimming and J lost 6 bases, with 12 bases between them. The germline V gene encodes CDR1 SGHAT and CDR2 FQNNGV. The CDR3 loop spans 13 amino acids.

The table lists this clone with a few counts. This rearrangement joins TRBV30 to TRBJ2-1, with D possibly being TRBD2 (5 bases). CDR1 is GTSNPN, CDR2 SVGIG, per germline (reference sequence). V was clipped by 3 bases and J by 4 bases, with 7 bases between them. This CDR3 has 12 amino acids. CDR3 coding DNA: TGTGCCTGGAGCGCGGGTTACAATGAGCAGTTCTTC. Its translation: CAWSAGYNEQFF.

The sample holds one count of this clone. CDR3 in DNA: TGCGCCAGCAGTGAGACAGCGGGTCCGCCTGATACGCAGTATTTT. Translation: CASSETAGPPDTQYF. The chain carries TRBV10-1 and TRBJ2-3; D may be TRBD2 (6 bases). In germline, CDR1 is WNHNN, CDR2 SYGVQD (reference sequence). Trimming cost V 2 bases and J 6 bases, with 15 bases left between them. The CDR3 loop spans 15 amino acids.

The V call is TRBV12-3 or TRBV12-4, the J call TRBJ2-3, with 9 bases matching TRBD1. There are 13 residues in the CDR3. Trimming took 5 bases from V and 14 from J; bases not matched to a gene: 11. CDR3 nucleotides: TGTGCCAGCAGTCTAAAAGGGACAGGGAAGTCGTATTTT. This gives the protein CASSLKGTGKSYF.

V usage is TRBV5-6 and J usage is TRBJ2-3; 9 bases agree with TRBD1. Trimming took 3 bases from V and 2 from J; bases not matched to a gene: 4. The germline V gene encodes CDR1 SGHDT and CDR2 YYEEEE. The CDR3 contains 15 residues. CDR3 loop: CASSSGTGITDTQYF. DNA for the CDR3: TGTGCCAGCAGCTCCGGGACAGGGATCACAGATACGCAGTATTTT.

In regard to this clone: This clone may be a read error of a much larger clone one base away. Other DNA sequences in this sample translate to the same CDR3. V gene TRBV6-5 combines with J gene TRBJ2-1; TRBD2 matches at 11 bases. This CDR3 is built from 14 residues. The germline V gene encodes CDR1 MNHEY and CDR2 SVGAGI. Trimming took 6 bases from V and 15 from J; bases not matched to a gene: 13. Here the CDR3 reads CASRESGTSGGWFF. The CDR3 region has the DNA TGTGCCAGCAGAGAGTCCGGAACTAGCGGGGGTTGGTTCTTC.